This entry lists 12 T cell receptor beta chains sequenced from one sample in a study of blood T cell repertoires in COVID-19. The repertoire was sequenced with immunoSEQ multiplex PCR; TCRdb's copy has only in-frame clones and lacks some. The sample contains some 60,000 clones, 80% to 85% of which appear only once. Source material: peripheral blood. These receptors came from an elderly man with COVID-19, enrolled during active disease.

The chain employs TRBV7-3 and TRBJ2-7, with 8 bases fitting TRBD1. The CDR3 has 16 amino acids. V lost 2 bases and J lost 6; bases outside the gene matches: 12. Germline loops: CDR1 SGHTA, CDR2 FQGTGA. CDR3 sequence reads: CASSLRPGTGSVEQYF. CDR3 sequence (DNA): TGTGCCAGCAGCTTACGCCCTGGGACAGGCTCAGTCGAGCAGTACTTC.

This chain connects TRBV5-4 to TRBJ1-5; TRBD1 agrees at 8 bases. J was trimmed by 0 bases and V by 3 bases; bases with no gene match: 2. In germline, CDR1 is SGHNT, CDR2 YYREEE (reference sequence). This CDR3 comprises 15 residues. The CDR3 nucleotides read TGTGCCAGCAGCTCAGGACAGGGTAGCAATCAGCCCCAGCATTTT. Protein sequence: CASSSGQGSNQPQHF.

The V gene is TRBV7-2, the J gene TRBJ1-4; 7 bases are a match to TRBD1. Germline V gene data show CDR1 as SGHTA and CDR2 as FQGNSA. V trimming: 5 bases; J trimming: 7 bases; junction bases outside the gene matches: 7. The CDR3 spans 14 residues. CDR3 nucleotide sequence: TGTGCCAGCAGCCCCCGGACAGGACTTGAAAAACTGTTTTTT. It encodes CASSPRTGLEKLFF.

In its sample, this clone was seen once. V and J are TRBV27 and TRBJ1-2, with D unresolved. The germline gives CDR1 MNHEY, CDR2 SMNVEV (reference sequence). The CDR3 contains 14 residues. V gave up 5 bases and J gave up 4 bases, with 14 bases separating them. The CDR3 protein is CASSPMSVGYGYTF. CDR3 bases: TGTGCCAGCAGTCCAATGTCGGTTGGCTATGGCTACACCTTC.

This chain joins TRBV24-1 and TRBJ1-2; D is perhaps TRBD1 (5 bases). The germline V gene encodes CDR1 KGHDR and CDR2 SFDVKD. V lost 3 bases and J lost 4, with 20 bases in between. CDR3 length equals 17 residues. CDR3 residues: CATSDPKGGRTPYGYTF. Written as DNA, the CDR3 is TGTGCCACCAGTGATCCTAAGGGAGGGAGGACACCCTATGGCTACACCTTC.

This chain links TRBV5-1 with TRBJ1-2; D remains ambiguous. The CDR3 is 17 amino acids. Germline CDR1 is SGHRS and CDR2 is YFSETQ. The V and J ends lost 0 bases and 7 bases respectively, with 22 bases between them. CDR3 region: CASSLGGAGEDGSGYTF. For the CDR3, the DNA is TGCGCCAGCAGCTTGGGGGGAGCGGGAGAGGATGGTTCTGGCTACACCTTC.

CDR3 in amino acids: CASSQDLGGVGGNTIYF. The DNA for the CDR3 is TGCGCCAGCAGCCAAGATCTGGGAGGAGTCGGTGGAAACACCATATATTTT. The chain is built from TRBV4-3 and TRBJ1-3; no firm D call. CDR3 length: 17 amino acids. V lost 0 bases to trimming and J lost 3 bases, with 15 bases between them. Germline V gives CDR1 LGHNA, CDR2 YSLEER.

This chain connects TRBV10-3 to TRBJ2-4; a possible D gene is TRBD2 (6 bases). The CDR3 consists of 13 residues. The germline V gene encodes CDR1 ENHRY and CDR2 SYGVKD. V lost 4 bases to trimming and J lost 7 bases, with 11 bases between them. The CDR3 is CAISGDSTNIQYF. The CDR3 DNA reads as TGTGCCATCAGTGGGGACTCAACTAACATTCAGTACTTC.

This chain connects TRBV21-1 to TRBJ1-1; TRBD1, the table's D call, lacks a check against the DNA. TRBV21-1 constitutes a pseudogene. The CDR3 loop spans 13 amino acids. CDR3 residues: CASKGAVNTEAFF. Written as DNA, the CDR3 is TGTGCCAGCAAAGGGGCCGTGAACACTGAAGCTTTCTTT.

This clone is a singleton in its sample. CDR3 sequence: CASSFGWPVYNEQFF. For the CDR3, the DNA is TGTGCCAGCAGTTTCGGGTGGCCGGTCTACAATGAGCAGTTCTTC. V and J are TRBV28 and TRBJ2-1; D is unclear. Deletions cut 3 bases from V and 3 bases from J, with 12 bases between. This CDR3 has 15 amino acids. Germline assignment: CDR1 MDHEN and CDR2 SYDVKM.

The genes are TRBV18 and TRBJ1-5, with 11 positions matching TRBD1. The ends lost 4 bases at V and 6 bases at J; junction bases unmatched: 8. This CDR3 is 16 amino acids long. The germline gives CDR1 KGHSH, CDR2 LQKENI. The CDR3 region is CASSLGTGGTGQPQHF. The CDR3 DNA reads as TGTGCCAGCTCACTTGGGACAGGGGGGACGGGTCAGCCCCAGCATTTT.

CDR3 nucleotide sequence: TGTGCCAGCAGCTCTCCGCCAGGGATCAATGAGCAGTTCTTC. Translation gives CASSSPPGINEQFF. The rearrangement uses TRBV7-6 and TRBJ2-1; tentative D call: TRBD1 (5 bases). CDR3 length: 14 amino acids. V was clipped by 4 bases and J by 6 bases, with 13 bases between them. Germline CDR1 SGHVS, CDR2 FNYEAQ. The full variable domain, its missing parts supplied by reference TRBV7-6 and TRBJ2-1, is GAGVSQSPRYKVTKRGQDVALRCDPISGHVSLYWYRQALGQGPEFLTYFNYEAQQDKSGLPNDRFSAERPEGSISTLTIQRTEQRDSAMYRCASSSPPGINEQFFGPGTRLTVL.